One sample yielded the 22 T cell receptor beta chains listed below, sequenced in a study of CD8 T cells in ankylosing spondylitis. TCRdb reprocessed the 5' RACE reads via MiXCR and lists one record per CDR3 protein. The table shows about 260,000 distinct CDR3 sequences, with 24% occurring only once. Sequencing was performed on blood, either unsorted or a sorted T cell fraction (not recorded which). The source of these receptors is a male donor with ankylosing spondylitis or in good health (not recorded which).

The genes are TRBV10-3 and TRBJ2-1; a possible D gene is TRBD2 (6 bases). The germline V gene encodes CDR1 ENHRY and CDR2 SYGVKD. The CDR3 consists of 13 residues. The germline V and J ends were trimmed by 6 bases and 8 bases, with 14 bases remaining between them. The CDR3 sequence: CAIRGTSTHEQFF. The DNA for the CDR3 is TGTGCCATCAGGGGAACTAGCACCCATGAGCAGTTCTTC.

The genes are TRBV6-5 and TRBJ2-5; D uncertain. This CDR3 is built from 15 residues. Germline assignment: CDR1 MNHEY and CDR2 SVGAGI. V was clipped by 2 bases and J by 2 bases, with 12 bases between them. The CDR3 sequence is CASSYLGSSQETQYF. As DNA, the CDR3 is TGTGCCAGCAGTTACCTTGGGTCGAGTCAAGAGACCCAGTACTTC.

This clonotype was observed many times. The chain is built from TRBV6-5 and TRBJ2-2; D not certain. The CDR3 totals 15 residues. The germline CDR1 and CDR2 sequences are MNHEY and SVGAGI. V was cut by 3 bases and J by 4 bases, with 12 bases left in between. CDR3 DNA sequence: TGTGCCAGCAGTTATGTGGCAGCTTCCACCGGGGAGCTGTTTTTT. Its translation: CASSYVAASTGELFF.

CDR3 sequence reads: CSARARGRETQYF. In DNA, the CDR3 is TGCAGTGCTAGGGCACGGGGGAGAGAGACCCAGTACTTC. The chain recombines TRBV20-1 with TRBJ2-5; maybe TRBD2 (6 bases). Germline loops: CDR1 DFQATT, CDR2 SNEGSKA (reference sequence). V shed 3 bases and J shed 4 bases, with 12 bases lying between them. The CDR3 loop spans 13 amino acids.

V usage is TRBV6-5 and J usage is TRBJ1-6; D call uncertain. The CDR3 runs to 12 residues. V was trimmed by 6 bases and J by 6 bases, leaving 6 bases between them. CDR1 is MNHEY and CDR2 is SVGAGI in the germline V gene. The CDR3 coding sequence is TGTGCCAGCAGACGGCCTAATTCACCCCTCCACTTT. Amino acid sequence: CASRRPNSPLHF.

The genes are TRBV12-3 or TRBV12-4 and TRBJ2-6, with TRBD1 matching 10 bases. The length of the CDR3 is 16 residues. The V gene end was trimmed by 6 bases and the J gene end by 2 bases; junction bases not matched to a gene: 4. CDR3 in DNA: TGTGCCAGCAGCCGGGGACAGGGGACTGGGGCCAACGTCCTGACTTTC. Translating gives CASSRGQGTGANVLTF.

The table lists this clonotype with many counts. This chain uses TRBV10-3 with TRBJ2-7; D remains ambiguous. This CDR3 comprises 13 residues. The V gene's germline CDR1 is ENHRY and CDR2 SYGVKD. Trimming shortened V by 3 bases and J by 0 bases, and 6 bases separated the two germline ends. CDR3 amino acids: CAISDRLSYEQYF. The CDR3 nucleotides are TGTGCCATCAGTGACAGACTCTCCTACGAGCAGTACTTC.

In this sample, this clonotype turned up many times. V gene TRBV10-3 combines with J gene TRBJ2-5, with D perhaps TRBD1 (6 bases). Germline lookup yields CDR1 ENHRY and CDR2 SYGVKD. The CDR3 runs 14 residues. Trimming stripped 4 bases from V and 2 bases from J, with 11 bases between. The CDR3 sequence is CAISVQGTQETQYF. CDR3 nucleotides: TGTGCCATCAGTGTACAGGGTACTCAAGAGACCCAGTACTTC.

This clonotype has a count of ten or more. The chain combines TRBV29-1 with TRBJ2-5; D is undetermined. Trimming stripped 4 bases from V and 5 bases from J, with 14 bases between. Looked up from germline, CDR1 is SQVTM and CDR2 is ANQGSEA. This CDR3 is 13 amino acids long. The CDR3 loop reads CSVVLAPSETQYF. The CDR3 DNA sequence: TGCAGCGTTGTCCTTGCGCCTTCGGAGACCCAGTACTTC.

This clonotype showed up just a few times. The chain joins TRBV20-1 to TRBJ2-5; D is undetermined. The CDR3 loop spans 14 amino acids. The V gene's germline CDR1 is DFQATT and CDR2 SNEGSKA (reference sequence). V dropped 3 bases and J dropped 5 bases, with 16 bases sitting between them. CDR3 region: CSARSHGPRETQYF. CDR3 bases: TGCAGTGCTAGGTCGCACGGACCCCGGGAGACCCAGTACTTC.

This clonotype was recorded at least ten times. The chain is built from TRBV12-3 or TRBV12-4 and TRBJ1-1, with TRBD1 matching 7 bases. The length of the CDR3 is 17 residues. After removal of 4 bases from V and 3 bases from J, the junction contained 14 bases not matched to a gene. The CDR3 DNA sequence: TGTGCCAGCAGTTCTACAGGGGCAACCAGCGGATACACTGAAGCTTTCTTT. This sequence encodes CASSSTGATSGYTEAFF.

This clonotype was seen a few times. V usage is TRBV29-1 and J usage is TRBJ2-3; 7 nucleotides align to TRBD2. Germline V gene data show CDR1 as SQVTM and CDR2 as ANQGSEA. The CDR3 loop spans 14 amino acids. Unmatched junction bases numbered 5, after V lost 4 bases and J lost 1 base. This chain's CDR3 is CSVGDAGGTDTQYF. The CDR3, as DNA: TGCAGCGTTGGAGATGCGGGAGGCACAGATACGCAGTATTTT.

The rearrangement joins TRBV20-1 to TRBJ2-1; TRBD2 matches 11 bases. Per germline, CDR1 DFQATT and CDR2 SNEGSKA (reference sequence). J was trimmed by 6 bases and V by 2 bases; bases with no gene match: 9. The CDR3 has 16 amino acids. In DNA, the CDR3 is TGCAGTGCTAGAACCTTTAGCGGGGGGGGGGTCAATGAGCAGTTCTTC. It yields the protein CSARTFSGGGVNEQFF.

The gene calls are TRBV7-2 and TRBJ2-7; D may be TRBD1 (5 bases). The V gene's germline CDR1 is SGHTA and CDR2 FQGNSA. CDR3 length: 15 amino acids. The V and J ends lost 8 bases and 0 bases respectively, with 17 bases between them. The CDR3 is CASGRTGDSSYEQYF. CDR3 nucleotide sequence: TGTGCCAGCGGCCGTACTGGCGACAGCTCCTACGAGCAGTACTTC.

This clonotype has a count of ten or more. The chain uses TRBV10-2 and TRBJ2-2; 9 bases line up with TRBD2. This CDR3 spans 16 amino acids. Trimming took 0 bases from V and 6 from J; bases not matched to a gene: 5. Per the germline V gene, CDR1 is WSHSY and CDR2 is SAAADI. The CDR3 sequence is CASSESRRGGSGELFF. In nucleotides, the CDR3 is TGCGCCAGCAGTGAGTCGCGGCGGGGGGGCTCCGGGGAGCTGTTTTTT.

There are many counts of this clonotype. This chain joins TRBV10-3 and TRBJ1-2; D gene unclear. The V and J ends lost 0 bases and 1 base respectively, with 12 bases between them. Germline values: CDR1 ENHRY, CDR2 SYGVKD. This CDR3 is 16 amino acids long. In DNA form, the CDR3 reads TGTGCCATCAGTGAGTCGAGGGAGGAATATAACTATGGCTACACCTTC. This encodes CAISESREEYNYGYTF.

This clonotype was detected many times. The J gene is TRBJ2-1, the V gene TRBV10-3; D tentatively fits TRBD1 or TRBD2 (5 bases each). Germline CDR1 and CDR2: ENHRY and SYGVKD. Deletions cut 8 bases from V and 5 bases from J, with 13 bases between. The CDR3 loop spans 13 amino acids. CDR3 in DNA: TGTGCCATCTCAGCCGTGGGGGACAATGAGCAGTTCTTC. It yields the protein CAISAVGDNEQFF.

The V gene is TRBV12-3 or TRBV12-4, the J gene TRBJ2-5, with D tentatively TRBD2 (7 bases). The CDR3 spans 17 residues. Trimming stripped 6 bases from V and 6 bases from J, with 26 bases between. The CDR3 here is CASSLTITTGRGKTQYF. CDR3 nucleotide sequence: TGTGCCAGCAGCCTCACTATCACCACAGGGCGGGGGAAGACCCAGTACTTC.

The chain combines TRBV2 with TRBJ2-2; D unresolved. V was trimmed by 5 bases and J by 13 bases, leaving 20 bases between them. In germline, CDR1 is SNHLY, CDR2 FYNNEI. CDR3 size: 14 residues. This chain's CDR3 is CASSLTPQINALFF. The CDR3 nucleotides read TGTGCCAGCAGTTTGACACCCCAGATCAACGCGCTGTTTTTT.

V usage is TRBV12-3 or TRBV12-4 and J usage is TRBJ2-5, with D maybe TRBD1 (6 bases). V was pared by 5 bases and J by 6 bases, with 13 bases between. The CDR3 sequence is 13 residues long. CDR3 sequence reads: CASSPVQGKTQYF. CDR3 DNA sequence: TGTGCCAGCAGTCCGGTTCAGGGGAAGACCCAGTACTTC.

The chain carries TRBV3-1 and TRBJ2-5, with 8 bases identical to TRBD2. J lost 5 bases, V lost 0 bases, and 11 bases had no gene match. Germline V gives CDR1 LGHDT, CDR2 YNNKEL (reference sequence). This CDR3 has 17 amino acids. Here the CDR3 DNA reads TGTGCCAGCAGCCAAGATCGGCTAGCGGGTGGTTGGGAGACCCAGTACTTC. It specifies CASSQDRLAGGWETQYF.

This clonotype was observed many times. The rearrangement links TRBV20-1 to TRBJ1-5; D gene ambiguous. Germline V gene lookup returns CDR1 DFQATT and CDR2 SNEGSKA (reference sequence). The CDR3 extends over 15 amino acids. V lost 0 bases to trimming and J lost 2 bases, with 11 bases between them. The CDR3 loop is CSARDWRLGNQPQHF. The CDR3, as DNA: TGCAGTGCTAGAGATTGGAGACTGGGCAATCAGCCCCAGCATTTT.